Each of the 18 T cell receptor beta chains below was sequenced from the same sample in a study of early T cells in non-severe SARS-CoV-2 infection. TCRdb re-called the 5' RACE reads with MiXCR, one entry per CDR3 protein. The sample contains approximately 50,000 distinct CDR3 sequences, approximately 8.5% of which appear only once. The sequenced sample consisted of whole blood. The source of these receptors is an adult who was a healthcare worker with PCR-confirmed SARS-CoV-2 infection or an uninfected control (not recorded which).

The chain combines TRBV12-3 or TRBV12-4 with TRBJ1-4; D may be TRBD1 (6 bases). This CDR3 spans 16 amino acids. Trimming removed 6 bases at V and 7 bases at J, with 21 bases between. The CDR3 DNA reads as TGTGCCAGCAGCCTTTTTCTGGGGGGCGAGTTTGAAAAACTGTTTTTT. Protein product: CASSLFLGGEFEKLFF.

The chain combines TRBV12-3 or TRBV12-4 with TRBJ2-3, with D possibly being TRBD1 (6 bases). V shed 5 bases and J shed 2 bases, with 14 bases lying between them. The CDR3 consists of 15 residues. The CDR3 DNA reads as TGTGCCAGCAGTGGAGGACAGTCCCACACAGATACGCAGTATTTT. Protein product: CASSGGQSHTDTQYF.

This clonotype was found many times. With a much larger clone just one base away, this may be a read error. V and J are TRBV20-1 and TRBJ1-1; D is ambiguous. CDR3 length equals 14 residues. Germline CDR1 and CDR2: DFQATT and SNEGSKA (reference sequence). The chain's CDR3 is CSAVNAQWNTEVFF. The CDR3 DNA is TGCAGTGCCGTTAACGCACAGTGGAACACTGAAGTTTTCTTT.

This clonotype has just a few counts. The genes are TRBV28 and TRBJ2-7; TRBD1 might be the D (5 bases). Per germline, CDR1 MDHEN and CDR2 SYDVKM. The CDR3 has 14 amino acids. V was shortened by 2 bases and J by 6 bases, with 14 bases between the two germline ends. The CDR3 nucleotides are TGTGCCAGCAGTTTAAGGGGAAGGGGTGGCGAGCAGTACTTC. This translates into CASSLRGRGGEQYF.

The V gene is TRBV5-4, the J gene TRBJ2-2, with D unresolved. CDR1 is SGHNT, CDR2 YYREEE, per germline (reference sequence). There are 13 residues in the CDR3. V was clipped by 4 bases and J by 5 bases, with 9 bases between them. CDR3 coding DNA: TGTGCCAGCAGCCTGACTCGGACCGGGGAGCTGTTTTTT. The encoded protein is CASSLTRTGELFF.

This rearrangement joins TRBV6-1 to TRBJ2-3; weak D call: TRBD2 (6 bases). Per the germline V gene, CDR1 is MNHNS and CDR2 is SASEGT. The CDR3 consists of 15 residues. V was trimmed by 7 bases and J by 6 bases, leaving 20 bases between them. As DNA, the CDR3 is TGTGCCAGCAAACTCGGGACTTACCAGGCGGATACGCAGTATTTT. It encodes CASKLGTYQADTQYF.

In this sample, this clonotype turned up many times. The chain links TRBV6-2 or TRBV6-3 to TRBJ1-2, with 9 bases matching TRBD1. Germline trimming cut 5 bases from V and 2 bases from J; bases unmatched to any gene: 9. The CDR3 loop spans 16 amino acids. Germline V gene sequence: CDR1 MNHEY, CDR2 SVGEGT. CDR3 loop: CASSARTGAENYGYTF. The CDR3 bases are TGTGCCAGCAGTGCCCGGACAGGGGCCGAAAACTATGGCTACACCTTC.

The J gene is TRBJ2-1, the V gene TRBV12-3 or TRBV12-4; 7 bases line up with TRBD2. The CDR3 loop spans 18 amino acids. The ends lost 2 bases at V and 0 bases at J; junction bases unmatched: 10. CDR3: CASSLWRLAVSSYNEQFF. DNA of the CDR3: TGTGCCAGCAGTTTATGGCGTCTAGCGGTGAGCTCCTACAATGAGCAGTTCTTC.

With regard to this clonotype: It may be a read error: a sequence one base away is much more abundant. CDR3 DNA: TGTGCCAGTGGGGGGAGCTCCTGCGAGCAGTACTTC. It specifies CASGGSSCEQYF. The V call is TRBV19, the J call TRBJ2-7, with D possibly matching TRBD2 (6 bases). This CDR3 has 12 amino acids. CDR1 LNHDA and CDR2 SQIVND come from the germline V gene (reference sequence).

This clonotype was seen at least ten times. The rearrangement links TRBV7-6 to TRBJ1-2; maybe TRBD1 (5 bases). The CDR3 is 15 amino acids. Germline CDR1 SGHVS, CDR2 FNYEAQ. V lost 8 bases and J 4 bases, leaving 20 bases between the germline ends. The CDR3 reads CASAGGGRGTYGYTF. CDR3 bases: TGTGCCAGCGCCGGGGGGGGACGCGGGACCTATGGCTACACCTTC.

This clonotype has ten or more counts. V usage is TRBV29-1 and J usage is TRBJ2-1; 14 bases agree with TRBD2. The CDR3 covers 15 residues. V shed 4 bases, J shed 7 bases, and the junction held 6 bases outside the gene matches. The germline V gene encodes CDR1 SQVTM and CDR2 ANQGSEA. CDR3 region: CSVGGTSGSGNEQFF. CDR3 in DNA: TGCAGCGTTGGTGGGACTAGCGGGAGCGGTAATGAGCAGTTCTTC.

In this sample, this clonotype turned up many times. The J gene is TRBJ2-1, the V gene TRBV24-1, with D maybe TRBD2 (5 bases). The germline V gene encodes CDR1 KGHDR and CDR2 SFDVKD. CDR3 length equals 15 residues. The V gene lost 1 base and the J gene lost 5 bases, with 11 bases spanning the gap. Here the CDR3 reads CATSDLGGLNNEQFF. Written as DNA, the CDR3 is TGTGCCACCAGTGATTTAGGCGGGTTAAACAATGAGCAGTTCTTC.

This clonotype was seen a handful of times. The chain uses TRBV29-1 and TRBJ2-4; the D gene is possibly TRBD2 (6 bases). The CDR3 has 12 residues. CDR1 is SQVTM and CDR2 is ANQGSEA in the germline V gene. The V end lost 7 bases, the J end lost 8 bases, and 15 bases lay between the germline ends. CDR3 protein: CSGRGNGDIQYF. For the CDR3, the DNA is TGCAGCGGCCGGGGGAACGGGGACATTCAGTACTTC.

CDR3: CASSVAPSSEQYF. The CDR3 DNA reads TGTGCCAGCAGCGTAGCTCCGTCGAGCGAGCAGTACTTC. This rearrangement joins TRBV9 to TRBJ2-7; D unclear. The CDR3 loop spans 13 amino acids. Germline V gives CDR1 SGDLS, CDR2 YYNGEE. With 0 bases removed from V and 6 bases from J, the gap between germline ends came to 10 bases.

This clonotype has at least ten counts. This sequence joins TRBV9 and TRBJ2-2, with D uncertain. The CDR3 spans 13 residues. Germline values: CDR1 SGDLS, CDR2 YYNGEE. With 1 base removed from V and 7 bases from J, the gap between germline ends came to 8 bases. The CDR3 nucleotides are TGTGCCAGCAGCGTAATCGGAGTCGGGGAGCTGTTTTTT. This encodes CASSVIGVGELFF.

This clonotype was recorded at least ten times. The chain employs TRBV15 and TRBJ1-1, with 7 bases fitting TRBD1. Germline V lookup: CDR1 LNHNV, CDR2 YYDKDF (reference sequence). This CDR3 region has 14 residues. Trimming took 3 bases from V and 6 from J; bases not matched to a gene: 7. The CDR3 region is CATSRWGGQAEAFF. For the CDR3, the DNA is TGTGCCACCAGCAGGTGGGGTGGACAGGCTGAAGCTTTCTTT.

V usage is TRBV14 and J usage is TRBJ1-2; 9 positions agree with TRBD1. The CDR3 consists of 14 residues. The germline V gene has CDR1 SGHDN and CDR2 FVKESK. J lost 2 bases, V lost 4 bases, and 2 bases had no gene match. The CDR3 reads CASSPTGGNYGYTF. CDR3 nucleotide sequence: TGTGCCAGCAGCCCGACAGGGGGAAACTATGGCTACACCTTC.

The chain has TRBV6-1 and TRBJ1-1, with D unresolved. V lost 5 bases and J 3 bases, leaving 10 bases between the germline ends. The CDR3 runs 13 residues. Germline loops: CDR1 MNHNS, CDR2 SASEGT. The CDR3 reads CASSTRTDTEAFF. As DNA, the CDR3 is TGTGCCAGCAGTACCCGGACCGACACTGAAGCTTTCTTT.